This T cell receptor beta chain emerged from a study of cytomegalovirus exposure and HLA in healthy donors. Points from the study as a whole: The majority of TCR sequences were rare, yet some public TCRs appeared in many donors. When the data were analyzed later, several of the most significant clusters appeared to be linked to common viral pathogens.

The primer mix had 60 Vbeta and 13 Jbeta primers. Sequencing used immunoSEQ multiplex PCR; TCRdb keeps in-frame clones, though not all of them. This sample has 200,000 to 300,000 clones; roughly 73% occur once, and the top ten carry about 0.5%. A word on this clone: No antigen is known for it.

J was trimmed by 14 bases and V by 4 bases; bases with no gene match: 14. Germline V lookup: CDR1 SEHNR, CDR2 FQNEAQ (reference sequence). The CDR3 totals 14 residues. The source of this sequence is a boy aged 5 to 17 in good health and CMV-seronegative. The sequencing sample was made of PBMCs. The J gene is TRBJ2-4, the V gene TRBV7-9; 7 bases map to TRBD1. CDR3 protein: CASSSPTNRDREYF. The CDR3 DNA reads as TGTGCCAGCAGCTCGCCTACGAACCGGGACAGAGAGTACTTC.